This is a list of T cell receptor beta chains from one sample in a study of blood T cell repertoires in COVID-19. Sequencing used immunoSEQ multiplex PCR; TCRdb keeps in-frame clones, though not all of them. The table lists about 140,000 clones, 84% of them singletons, with 5.5% to 7% in the top ten. The sample comprised peripheral blood. The source of these receptors is a human donor in a cohort sampled during active COVID-19. CDR3s include the opening cysteine and the closing phenylalanine or tryptophan. A D gene is named only where the DNA matches it firmly. Size is stated for part of the rows, as once, few or many counts, or as a class when the clone is expanded.

clone_size j_call d_call v_call cdr3_nt cdr3_aa
NA TRBJ2-2 TRBD2 TRBV27 TGTGCCAGCAGTCGGGGGACGGGGGGAAACACCGGGGAGCTGTTTTTT CASSRGTGGNTGELFF
NA TRBJ1-5 TRBD1 TRBV6-2/TRBV6-3 TGTGCCAGCAGTCCCGGGACAGGCTATAATCAGCCCCAGCATTTT CASSPGTGYNQPQHF
NA TRBJ1-2 NA TRBV29-1 TGCAGCGTTGAAGATCAGGGCCCGGGTGGCTACACCTTC CSVEDQGPGGYTF
NA TRBJ2-1 TRBD2 TRBV5-4 TGTGCCAGCAGCGTTTCCAGCGGGGACTACAATGAGCAGTTCTTC CASSVSSGDYNEQFF
NA TRBJ2-7 TRBD1 TRBV18 TGTGCCAGCCGGGGACAGGGGTTATACGAGCAGTACTTC CASRGQGLYEQYF
NA TRBJ1-6 NA TRBV6-5 TGTGCCAGCAGTTACCGGTCAGCTAGAAATTCACCCCTCCACTTT CASSYRSARNSPLHF
NA TRBJ1-3 NA TRBV2 TGTGCCAGCAGCTACAGGGACGGCCGAAACACCATATATTTT CASSYRDGRNTIYF
NA TRBJ2-1 NA TRBV6-5 TGTGCCAGCAGTTACTCTCTCAGGGCTACCTACAATGAGCAGTTCTTC CASSYSLRATYNEQFF
NA TRBJ1-2 NA TRBV19 TGTGCCAGTAGTCTCCCGACAGACGACTTCTATGGCTACACCTTC CASSLPTDDFYGYTF
once TRBJ1-1 TRBD1 TRBV10-3 TGTGCCATCAAGAGATCTGGACAGGGGACTGAAGCTTTCTTT CAIKRSGQGTEAFF
NA TRBJ1-5 NA TRBV2 TGTGCCAGCAGTGAAGGTTCGGACTTTCCGCCCCAGCATTTT CASSEGSDFPPQHF
NA TRBJ1-5 NA TRBV19 TGTGCCAGTAGTTCAGGGGCAGGGCCTAATCAGCCCCAGCATTTT CASSSGAGPNQPQHF
NA TRBJ2-1 TRBD1 TRBV19 TGTGCCACCGCCCAAACAGGGGTAGGTATGGATGAGCAGTTCTTC CATAQTGVGMDEQFF
NA TRBJ1-6 NA TRBV5-1 TGCGCCAGCAGCCTGGCCGATTCACCCCTCCACTTT CASSLADSPLHF
NA TRBJ2-4 NA TRBV6-1 TGTGCCAGCAGTGGTATCGCAGGGAGGTTTGTAGCCAAAAACATTCAGTACTTC CASSGIAGRFVAKNIQYF
NA TRBJ1-5 TRBD1 TRBV28 TGTGCCAGCAGGGCGGGACAGGGGTTTCAGCCCCAGCATTTT CASRAGQGFQPQHF
NA TRBJ2-3 NA TRBV5-6 TGTGCCAGCAGCTTGGGCGGCAGAAGCACAGATACGCAGTATTTT CASSLGGRSTDTQYF
few TRBJ2-2 TRBD1 TRBV19 TGTGCCAGTAGTATGGAGTCAGGGGGCGACGGGGAGCTGTTTTTT CASSMESGGDGELFF
NA TRBJ2-2 TRBD2 TRBV25-1 TGTGCCAGCAGTGATTCTAGCGGGGTATCCACCGGGGAGCTGTTTTTT CASSDSSGVSTGELFF